A selection of T cell receptor beta chains follows, all from one sample in a study of identical twins. TCRdb independently ran MiXCR on the 5' RACE reads; one entry per CDR3 protein. The table has hundreds of thousands of distinct CDR3 sequences, 8% to 9% seen once. These data are also associated with another study on yellow fever vaccine responses in identical twins.

Material: PBMCs. All receptors come from a woman aged 18-29 years in good health. CDR3s leave out the opening cysteine and the closing phenylalanine or tryptophan.

V | CDR3
TRBV5-1 | ASSYTGAEQY
TRBV20-1 | SAREGLVKTQY
TRBV7-8 | ASSLDASLAKNIQY
TRBV9 | ASSPHYDGNTEAF
TRBV24-1 | ATSDPQGSYEQY
TRBV4-3 | ASSHHGKGLGRNEQF
TRBV7-8 | ASSLELTSQETQY
TRBV5-1 | ASSTSGSRLGDTQY
TRBV11-3 | ASSLGGTSQRNEQF
TRBV10-3 | AISAGGASTDTQY
TRBV7-2 | ASTITGANVLT
TRBV29-1 | SVEGLMNTEAF
TRBV6-2/TRBV6-3 | ASRRGGFYEQY
TRBV6-2/TRBV6-3 | ASSYLGLAGNEQF
TRBV4-1 | ASSHRQGDTEAF
TRBV12-3/TRBV12-4 | ASSPGVNDEQF